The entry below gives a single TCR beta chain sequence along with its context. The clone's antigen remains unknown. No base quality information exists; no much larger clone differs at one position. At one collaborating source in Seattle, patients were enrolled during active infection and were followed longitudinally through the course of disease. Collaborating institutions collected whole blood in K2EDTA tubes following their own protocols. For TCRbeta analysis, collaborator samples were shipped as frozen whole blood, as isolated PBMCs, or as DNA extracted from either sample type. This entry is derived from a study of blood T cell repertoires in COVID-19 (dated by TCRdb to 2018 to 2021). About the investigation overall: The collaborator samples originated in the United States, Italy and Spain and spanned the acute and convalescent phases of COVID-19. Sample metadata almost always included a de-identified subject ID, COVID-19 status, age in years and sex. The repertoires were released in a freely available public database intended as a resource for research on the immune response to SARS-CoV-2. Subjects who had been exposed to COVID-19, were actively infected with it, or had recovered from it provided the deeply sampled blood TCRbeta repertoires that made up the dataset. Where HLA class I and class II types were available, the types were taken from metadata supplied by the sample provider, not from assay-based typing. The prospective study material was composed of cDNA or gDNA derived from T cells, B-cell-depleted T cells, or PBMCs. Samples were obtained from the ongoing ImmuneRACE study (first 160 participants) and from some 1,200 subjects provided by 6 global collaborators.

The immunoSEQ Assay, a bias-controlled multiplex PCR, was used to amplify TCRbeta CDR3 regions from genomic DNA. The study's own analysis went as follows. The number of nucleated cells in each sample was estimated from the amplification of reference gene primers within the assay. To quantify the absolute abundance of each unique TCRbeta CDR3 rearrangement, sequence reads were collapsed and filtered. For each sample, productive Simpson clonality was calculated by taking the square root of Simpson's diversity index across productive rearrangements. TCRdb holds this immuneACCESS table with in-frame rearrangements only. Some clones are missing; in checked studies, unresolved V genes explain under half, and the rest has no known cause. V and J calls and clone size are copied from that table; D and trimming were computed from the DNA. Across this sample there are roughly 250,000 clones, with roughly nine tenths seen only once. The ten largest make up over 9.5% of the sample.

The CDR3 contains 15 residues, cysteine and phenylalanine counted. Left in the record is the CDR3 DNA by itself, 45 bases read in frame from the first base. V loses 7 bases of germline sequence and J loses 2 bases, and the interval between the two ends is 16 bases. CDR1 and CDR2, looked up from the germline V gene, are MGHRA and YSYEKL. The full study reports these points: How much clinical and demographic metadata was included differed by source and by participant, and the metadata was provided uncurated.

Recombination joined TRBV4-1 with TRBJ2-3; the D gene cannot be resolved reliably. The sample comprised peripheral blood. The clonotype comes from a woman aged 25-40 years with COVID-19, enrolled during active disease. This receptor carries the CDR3 CASNLRAIPTDTQYF. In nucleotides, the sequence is TGCGCCAGCAATTTAAGAGCCATACCCACAGATACGCAGTATTTT.